These 28 T cell receptor beta chains originate from one sample sequenced in a study of cytomegalovirus exposure and HLA in healthy donors. 13 Jbeta primers and 60 Vbeta primers were used for the PCR. Clones were read by immunoSEQ multiplex PCR, and TCRdb kept only the in-frame ones, dropping some. The profile covers around 160,000 clones, with 80% to 90% appearing a single time and roughly 9.3% taken by the ten largest. The sequenced sample was PBMCs. These receptors were taken from a young man in good health and CMV-seropositive.

The gene calls are TRBV6-5 and TRBJ2-7, with D unresolved. The CDR3 spans 13 residues. With 5 bases removed from V and 6 bases from J, the gap between germline ends came to 14 bases. Germline V gene data show CDR1 as MNHEY and CDR2 as SVGAGI. CDR3 nucleotide sequence: TGTGCCAGCAGTCCCAACAGTCTGGGCGAGCAGTACTTC. This translates into CASSPNSLGEQYF.

The genes are TRBV19 and TRBJ2-1; 7 bases line up with TRBD2. Germline V gene lookup returns CDR1 LNHDA and CDR2 SQIVND (reference sequence). V was clipped by 8 bases and J by 7 bases; unmatched bases: 11. The CDR3 sequence is 14 residues long. The CDR3 DNA is TGTGCCAGTGGCCCTGGACTAGTTTGGAATGAGCAGTTCTTC. Its protein is CASGPGLVWNEQFF. The complete variable domain, with remaining parts taken from reference TRBV19 and TRBJ2-1, reads DGGITQSPKYLFRKEGQNVTLSCEQNLNHDAMYWYRQDPGQGLRLIYYSQIVNDFQKGDIAEGYSVSREKKESFPLTVTSAQKNPTAFYLCASGPGLVWNEQFFGPGTRLTVL.

The J gene is TRBJ2-3, the V gene TRBV10-2; 7 bases fit TRBD1. J lost 5 bases, V lost 2 bases, and 7 bases had no gene match. Per the germline V gene, CDR1 is WSHSY and CDR2 is SAAADI. The CDR3 runs 15 residues. This CDR3 reads CASSEGQAMGDTQYF. CDR3 sequence (DNA): TGCGCCAGCAGTGAGGGACAGGCCATGGGAGATACGCAGTATTTT.

The chain joins TRBV7-8 to TRBJ2-7; D is possibly TRBD1 (6 bases). Trimming cost V 3 bases and J 6 bases, with 15 bases left between them. The CDR3 covers 14 residues. Germline CDR1 SGHVS, CDR2 FQNEAQ. CDR3 sequence: CASSLSGRGSEQYF. CDR3 nucleotides: TGTGCCAGCAGCTTGTCTGGCAGGGGAAGCGAGCAGTACTTC. The whole variable domain, remainder taken from reference TRBV7-8 and TRBJ2-7, is GAGVSQSPRYKVAKRGQDVALRCDPISGHVSLFWYQQALGQGPEFLTYFQNEAQLDKSGLPSDRFFAERPEGSVSTLKIQRTQQEDSAVYLCASSLSGRGSEQYFGPGTRLTVT.

A few counts support this clone. V is TRBV6-1 and J is TRBJ1-6; tentatively, D is TRBD1 (6 bases). The ends were cut back, 3 bases at V and 0 bases at J, with 12 bases in the middle. Germline-derived CDR1 and CDR2 are MNHNS and SASEGT. CDR3 length: 17 residues. The CDR3 is CASSDATGSSYNSPLHF. Written as DNA, the CDR3 is TGTGCCAGCAGTGACGCAACAGGGAGCTCCTATAATTCACCCCTCCACTTT.

The chain has TRBV18 and TRBJ2-1; tentative D call: TRBD1 (6 bases). Germline CDR1 and CDR2: KGHSH and LQKENI. V was clipped by 6 bases and J by 0 bases, with 12 bases between them. The CDR3 runs to 15 residues. CDR3 DNA: TGTGCCAGCTCCCCCCAGACAGGCTCCTACAATGAGCAGTTCTTC. Translated: CASSPQTGSYNEQFF.

Points on this clone: Other DNA sequences in the sample encode the same CDR3. This chain links TRBV5-1 with TRBJ1-1, with 8 bases fitting TRBD1. The J segment lost 3 bases and the V segment lost 1 base, leaving 8 bases of the junction unmatched. The CDR3 sequence is 16 residues long. The germline CDR1 and CDR2 sequences are SGHRS and YFSETQ. The CDR3 bases are TGCGCCAGCAGCTTGTCCGCCAGGGGGCGGGACACTGAAGCTTTCTTT. Translated, it gives CASSLSARGRDTEAFF. The whole variable domain, filled in from reference TRBV5-1 and TRBJ1-1, reads KAGVTQTPRYLIKTRGQQVTLSCSPISGHRSVSWYQQTPGQGLQFLFEYFSETQRNKGNFPGRFSGRQFSNSRSEMNVSTLELGDSALYLCASSLSARGRDTEAFFGQGTRLTVV.

This chain links TRBV27 with TRBJ2-2; D is possibly TRBD2 (5 bases). Trimming stripped 2 bases from V and 2 bases from J, with 15 bases between. Germline V lookup: CDR1 MNHEY, CDR2 SMNVEV (reference sequence). The CDR3 covers 17 residues. The CDR3 coding sequence is TGTGCCAGCAGTTTAGAGCCTCAGAGACTAAACACCGGGGAGCTGTTTTTT. This gives the protein CASSLEPQRLNTGELFF.

This chain links TRBV6-1 with TRBJ1-2; 7 bases agree with TRBD1. The germline V gene has CDR1 MNHNS and CDR2 SASEGT. This CDR3 region has 11 residues. This CDR3 is CGAGGTYGYTF. CDR3 sequence (DNA): TGTGGGGCAGGGGGGACCTATGGCTACACCTTC.

The chain couples TRBV5-4 to TRBJ2-2; TRBD2 matches at 7 bases. Germline V gives CDR1 SGHNT, CDR2 YYREEE (reference sequence). The CDR3 is 16 residues long. The J segment lost 1 base and the V segment lost 4 bases, leaving 7 bases of the junction unmatched. DNA of the CDR3: TGTGCCAGCAGCCGGGAGGCAGCGATGAACACCGGGGAGCTGTTTTTT. It yields the protein CASSREAAMNTGELFF.

The chain joins TRBV6-6 to TRBJ2-1; D might be TRBD2 (6 bases). V dropped 6 bases and J dropped 6 bases, with 15 bases sitting between them. In germline, CDR1 is MNHNY, CDR2 SVGAGI (reference sequence). The CDR3 spans 14 residues. The CDR3 sequence: CASSPRRAVNEQFF. Here the CDR3 DNA reads TGTGCCAGCAGCCCCCGGAGGGCCGTCAATGAGCAGTTCTTC.

This clone has a handful of counts. V and J are TRBV10-3 and TRBJ1-4; D not resolved. CDR1 ENHRY and CDR2 SYGVKD come from the germline V gene. CDR3 size: 13 residues. V gave up 7 bases and J gave up 3 bases, with 9 bases separating them. DNA for the CDR3: TGTGCCATCACTTCAGAACCTAATGAAAAACTGTTTTTT. Translation: CAITSEPNEKLFF.

The chain couples TRBV7-2 to TRBJ2-5; TRBD2 matches at 10 bases. Looked up from germline, CDR1 is SGHTA and CDR2 is FQGNSA. The CDR3 spans 15 residues. V was clipped by 3 bases and J by 5 bases; unmatched bases: 6. CDR3 region: CASSLQRGGRETQYF. Here the CDR3 DNA reads TGTGCCAGCAGCTTGCAGCGGGGGGGAAGGGAGACCCAGTACTTC.

The chain is built from TRBV11-2 and TRBJ2-7; possibly TRBD2 for D (5 bases). The V and J ends lost 3 bases and 7 bases respectively, with 7 bases between them. Germline values: CDR1 SGHAT, CDR2 FQNNGV. The CDR3 is made up of 11 amino acids. CDR3 region: CASSFGDEQYF. The CDR3, as DNA: TGTGCCAGCAGCTTCGGGGATGAGCAGTACTTC.

The V gene is TRBV9, the J gene TRBJ1-3, with D possibly TRBD1 on 6 matching bases. The CDR3 sequence is 15 residues long. Germline V gene data show CDR1 as SGDLS and CDR2 as YYNGEE. The V and J ends lost 3 bases and 0 bases respectively, with 10 bases between them. The CDR3 DNA follows: TGTGCCAGCAGCGAAACAGGGAGCTCTGGAAACACCATATATTTT. It translates to CASSETGSSGNTIYF.

The rearrangement links TRBV28 to TRBJ1-2; 8 positions match TRBD1. The CDR3 has 16 residues. V shed 3 bases, J shed 6 bases, and the junction held 12 bases outside the gene matches. Germline V lookup: CDR1 MDHEN, CDR2 SYDVKM. CDR3 region: CASSFSYQGAYDGYTF. CDR3 nucleotide sequence: TGTGCCAGCAGTTTTTCGTACCAGGGGGCATATGATGGCTACACCTTC.

The chain is built from TRBV5-6 and TRBJ1-5; D gene unclear. The germline V and J ends were trimmed by 2 bases and 7 bases, with 13 bases remaining between them. CDR3 length: 14 residues. Germline CDR1 reads SGHDT; CDR2 reads YYEEEE. As DNA, the CDR3 is TGTGCCAGCAGCTTTTACAGAGCAAGACAGCCCCAGCATTTT. This sequence encodes CASSFYRARQPQHF.

The chain has TRBV10-1 and TRBJ2-7, with D uncertain. The CDR3 runs 13 residues. Germline V CDR1 and CDR2: WNHNN, SYGVQD (reference sequence). Trimming took 3 bases from V and 2 from J, leaving 8 bases between them. The CDR3 loop reads CASSDAVTYEQYF. The CDR3 region has the DNA TGCGCCAGCAGTGATGCAGTGACCTACGAGCAGTACTTC.

The chain links TRBV30 to TRBJ2-7, with TRBD1 matching 9 bases. The CDR3 sequence is 17 residues long. J was trimmed by 3 bases and V by 1 base; bases with no gene match: 13. Germline V gene sequence: CDR1 GTSNPN, CDR2 SVGIG (reference sequence). The DNA of the CDR3 is TGTGCCTGGAGTGACAGCCAACAGGGGGCCGAGAGCTACGAGCAGTACTTC. Its protein product is CAWSDSQQGAESYEQYF.

This rearrangement joins TRBV7-2 to TRBJ2-6, with D perhaps TRBD1 (5 bases). Germline values: CDR1 SGHTA, CDR2 FQGNSA. This CDR3 spans 17 amino acids. V gave up 6 bases and J gave up 6 bases, with 21 bases separating them. DNA of the CDR3: TGTGCCAGCAGGGTCAAAGGTACAGGACGGCTGGCCAACGTCCTGACTTTC. It encodes CASRVKGTGRLANVLTF.

The V call is TRBV5-1, the J call TRBJ1-6; 9 positions agree with TRBD1. This CDR3 has 16 amino acids. With V trimmed by 4 bases and J by 2 bases, 4 bases remained unmatched. The V gene's germline CDR1 is SGHRS and CDR2 YFSETQ. In DNA, the CDR3 is TGCGCCAGCAGCGCTCGGACAGGGGCCTATAATTCACCCCTCCACTTT. Protein: CASSARTGAYNSPLHF.

The gene calls are TRBV10-3 and TRBJ2-7; possibly TRBD2 for D (5 bases). The V end was cut by 1 base, the J end by 0 bases, with 13 bases between. Germline values: CDR1 ENHRY, CDR2 SYGVKD. This CDR3 has 16 amino acids. CDR3 sequence (DNA): TGTGCCATCAGTGAGTTCTCGGGGAAGAGCTCCTACGAGCAGTACTTC. As protein: CAISEFSGKSSYEQYF.

This chain uses TRBV7-8 with TRBJ1-1, with D unclear. Per germline, CDR1 SGHVS and CDR2 FQNEAQ. This CDR3 spans 13 amino acids. The V end was cut by 2 bases, the J end by 1 base, with 5 bases between. In nucleotides, the CDR3 is TGTGCCAGCAGCTTACAGGAGAACACTGAAGCTTTCTTT. Amino acids: CASSLQENTEAFF. Using reference TRBV7-8 and TRBJ1-1 for the parts outside the CDR3, the full variable domain is GAGVSQSPRYKVAKRGQDVALRCDPISGHVSLFWYQQALGQGPEFLTYFQNEAQLDKSGLPSDRFFAERPEGSVSTLKIQRTQQEDSAVYLCASSLQENTEAFFGQGTRLTVV.

The chain is built from TRBV12-5 and TRBJ2-1, with 7 nucleotides matching TRBD1. CDR3 size: 18 residues. In germline, CDR1 is LGHNT, CDR2 FRNRAP. J was trimmed by 0 bases and V by 1 base; bases with no gene match: 9. The CDR3 DNA reads as TGTGCTAGTGGTTTGGCTACTAAACAGGGGAGCTCCTACAATGAGCAGTTCTTC. Protein: CASGLATKQGSSYNEQFF.

The CDR3 is CASSVAGGFTDTQYF. In DNA, the CDR3 is TGTGCCAGCAGCGTAGCGGGGGGATTCACAGATACGCAGTATTTT. This chain joins TRBV9 and TRBJ2-3, with 7 positions matching TRBD2. CDR3 length equals 15 residues. CDR1 SGDLS and CDR2 YYNGEE come from the germline V gene. V was pared by 0 bases and J by 2 bases, with 3 bases of the junction left unmatched.

V usage is TRBV7-6 and J usage is TRBJ2-2; D might be TRBD2 (6 bases). V shed 5 bases and J shed 1 base, with 11 bases lying between them. The germline V gene encodes CDR1 SGHVS and CDR2 FNYEAQ. This CDR3 is built from 15 residues. The CDR3 region has the DNA TGTGCCAGCAGCCACCAGGGAGGGAACACCGGGGAGCTGTTTTTT. Its translation is CASSHQGGNTGELFF.

The chain has TRBV7-3 and TRBJ2-3; a possible D gene is TRBD2 (5 bases). Trimming took 5 bases from V and 2 from J, leaving 8 bases between them. CDR1 is SGHTA, CDR2 FQGTGA, per germline. This CDR3 region has 13 residues. The CDR3 nucleotides read TGTGCCAGCAGCGCGGACTCCACAGATACGCAGTATTTT. Translated, it gives CASSADSTDTQYF.

The rearrangement uses TRBV7-2 and TRBJ2-7; D is undetermined. Germline V gene sequence: CDR1 SGHTA, CDR2 FQGNSA. The CDR3 totals 18 residues. Deletions cut 1 base from V and 2 bases from J, with 21 bases between. For the CDR3, the DNA is TGTGCCAGCAGCTTAGTGGGCCCCGCCGAGACCGCAGCCTACGAGCAGTACTTC. The encoded protein is CASSLVGPAETAAYEQYF. Full variable domain (rest looked up from reference TRBV7-2 and TRBJ2-7): GAGVSQSPSNKVTEKGKDVELRCDPISGHTALYWYRQSLGQGLEFLIYFQGNSAPDKSGLPSDRFSAERTGGSVSTLTIQRTQQEDSAVYLCASSLVGPAETAAYEQYFGPGTRLTVT.